Below, 25 T cell receptor beta chains from the same sample are listed, as sequenced in a study of T cell responses to AZD1222 COVID-19 vaccine. Libraries were prepared by immunoSEQ multiplex PCR; TCRdb keeps only in-frame clonotypes and omits some of them. The sample contains 130,000 to 150,000 clones, approximately 93% of which appear only once. The source was peripheral blood, collected after recovery from COVID-19. The origin of the receptors is an adult who had recovered from COVID-19.

The CDR3 bases are TGTGCCAGCAGCTCGACCCCCGGGACAGGAGAGCAGTTCTTC. Amino acid sequence: CASSSTPGTGEQFF. V and J are TRBV7-3 and TRBJ2-1; 8 bases fit TRBD1. The CDR3 covers 14 residues. Germline lookup yields CDR1 SGHTA and CDR2 FQGTGA. J was trimmed by 10 bases and V by 4 bases; bases with no gene match: 9.

This clone was seen just once. The chain links TRBV28 to TRBJ1-1; D is unresolved. Germline values: CDR1 MDHEN, CDR2 SYDVKM. The CDR3 is made up of 15 amino acids. Trimming took off 0 bases at V and 3 bases at J, with 11 bases between the two ends. CDR3 region: CASSLWRVQDTEAFF. CDR3 sequence (DNA): TGTGCCAGCAGTTTATGGAGGGTTCAAGACACTGAAGCTTTCTTT.

V and J are TRBV6-5 and TRBJ1-4, with unresolved D. The CDR3 is 15 residues long. Germline CDR1 is MNHEY and CDR2 is SVGAGI. The ends were cut back, 4 bases at V and 7 bases at J, with 16 bases in the middle. For the CDR3, the DNA is TGTGCCAGCAGTTTATCCTACCAATTGGGTGAAAAACTGTTTTTT. It translates to CASSLSYQLGEKLFF.

V usage is TRBV7-9 and J usage is TRBJ1-6; D remains unclear. The CDR3 consists of 16 residues. With 2 bases removed from V and 4 bases from J, the gap between germline ends came to 12 bases. Germline V gene lookup returns CDR1 SEHNR and CDR2 FQNEAQ (reference sequence). CDR3 DNA: TGTGCCAGCAGCTTATTCCCCGCCCATTATAATTCACCCCTCCACTTT. This gives the protein CASSLFPAHYNSPLHF.

V is TRBV6-1 and J is TRBJ1-5, with D perhaps TRBD1 (6 bases). CDR1 is MNHNS and CDR2 is SASEGT in the germline V gene. The V end lost 2 bases, the J end lost 5 bases, and 16 bases lay between the germline ends. There are 16 residues in the CDR3. The CDR3 coding sequence is TGTGCCAGCAGTGAATACGGGGGCGTCGGCGATCAGCCCCAGCATTTT. Translation gives CASSEYGGVGDQPQHF.

V usage is TRBV3-1 (or the pseudogene TRBV3-2) and J usage is TRBJ2-7; 8 bases match TRBD2. CDR3 length: 15 residues. V lost 8 bases to trimming and J lost 4 bases; unmatched junction nucleotides: 13. Germline V gene data show CDR1 as LGHDT and CDR2 as YNNKEL (reference sequence). CDR3 DNA sequence: TGTGCCAGCGCTGGAGGTAGCGGGATCGGTTACGAGCAGTACTTC. Its protein product is CASAGGSGIGYEQYF.

The chain combines TRBV20-1 with TRBJ1-1, with 8 bases lining up with TRBD1. The germline gives CDR1 DFQATT, CDR2 SNEGSKA (reference sequence). V lost 3 bases and J lost 5; bases outside the gene matches: 5. This CDR3 has 13 amino acids. The CDR3 region has the DNA TGCAGTGCTAGTTCCGACAGGGGAACTGAAGCTTTCTTT. Amino acid sequence: CSASSDRGTEAFF.

The V and J genes are TRBV27 and TRBJ2-1; D is unresolved. Germline V gives CDR1 MNHEY, CDR2 SMNVEV (reference sequence). Deletions cut 6 bases from V and 2 bases from J, with 14 bases between. The CDR3 length is 15 residues. CDR3 sequence (DNA): TGTGCCAGCAGCCGGCTCCCGAATACCTACAATGAGCAGTTCTTC. Translating it yields CASSRLPNTYNEQFF.

The genes are TRBV19 and TRBJ2-2, with a weak D call TRBD2 (5 bases). V shed 5 bases and J shed 6 bases, with 22 bases lying between them. Germline values: CDR1 LNHDA, CDR2 SQIVND (reference sequence). This CDR3 has 17 amino acids. The CDR3 is CASSPRSSPPAAGELFF. The DNA for the CDR3 is TGTGCCAGTAGTCCCCGCTCATCTCCACCAGCGGCCGGGGAGCTGTTTTTT. Using reference TRBV19 and TRBJ2-2 for the parts outside the CDR3, the full variable domain is DGGITQSPKYLFRKEGQNVTLSCEQNLNHDAMYWYRQDPGQGLRLIYYSQIVNDFQKGDIAEGYSVSREKKESFPLTVTSAQKNPTAFYLCASSPRSSPPAAGELFFGEGSRLTVL.

V gene TRBV7-9 combines with J gene TRBJ1-2, with D uncertain. Germline CDR1 SEHNR, CDR2 FQNEAQ (reference sequence). The CDR3 totals 17 residues. The V end was cut by 5 bases, the J end by 1 base, with 20 bases between. This CDR3 reads CASSAGWEVLSNYGYTF. The CDR3 DNA reads as TGTGCCAGCAGCGCAGGCTGGGAAGTCTTAAGTAACTATGGCTACACCTTC.

V usage is TRBV2 and J usage is TRBJ2-3, with 14 positions matching TRBD2. Trimming took 10 bases from V and 5 from J; bases not matched to a gene: 8. The CDR3 runs to 15 residues. Germline loops: CDR1 SNHLY, CDR2 FYNNEI. CDR3 loop: CAIPGLAGARDTQYF. In DNA form, the CDR3 reads TGTGCCATCCCGGGACTAGCGGGAGCCCGAGATACGCAGTATTTT.

This rearrangement joins TRBV3-1 (or the pseudogene TRBV3-2) to TRBJ1-4; tentative D call: TRBD1 (6 bases). V was cut by 0 bases and J by 8 bases, with 19 bases left in between. Germline values: CDR1 LGHDT, CDR2 YNNKEL (reference sequence). CDR3 length: 17 amino acids. This CDR3 is CASSQEGTGLSGEKLFF. For the CDR3, the DNA is TGTGCCAGCAGCCAAGAGGGTACAGGGTTGAGCGGAGAAAAACTGTTTTTT.

The chain recombines TRBV29-1 with TRBJ1-5; TRBD1 agrees at 10 bases. Per germline, CDR1 SQVTM and CDR2 ANQGSEA. J gave up 9 bases and V 7 bases, and 6 bases lay outside the gene matches. This CDR3 is 12 amino acids long. CDR3 sequence reads: CSGGDRGTPQHF. Written as DNA, the CDR3 is TGCAGCGGAGGGGACAGGGGAACGCCCCAGCATTTT.

The V call is TRBV5-8, the J call TRBJ1-1; D uncertain. Deletions cut 4 bases from V and 3 bases from J, with 7 bases between. Per germline, CDR1 SGHTS and CDR2 YDEGEE. The CDR3 length is 12 residues. CDR3 region: CASSRPYTEAFF. The CDR3, as DNA: TGTGCCAGCAGCCGCCCTTACACTGAAGCTTTCTTT.

The rearrangement uses TRBV18 and TRBJ1-2, with 7 bases identical to TRBD1. The germline V gene has CDR1 KGHSH and CDR2 LQKENI. The V and J ends lost 3 bases and 3 bases, in that order; junction bases with no gene match: 4. CDR3 length: 14 amino acids. In nucleotides, the CDR3 is TGTGCCAGCTCACCCGGGGACAGTTACTATGGCTACACCTTC. Protein: CASSPGDSYYGYTF.

The rearrangement joins TRBV19 to TRBJ2-1; D not resolved. This CDR3 has 16 residues. Trimming left V 2 bases short and J 0 bases short, with 11 bases between. Germline loops: CDR1 LNHDA, CDR2 SQIVND (reference sequence). The CDR3 DNA is TGTGCCAGTAGTATAAGGGATAGGGACTCCTACAATGAGCAGTTCTTC. Encoded protein: CASSIRDRDSYNEQFF.

The rearrangement joins TRBV5-5 to TRBJ2-1; possible D gene TRBD2, 5 bases. V lost 0 bases, J lost 3 bases, and 10 bases lay in between. CDR3 length equals 15 residues. Germline CDR1 and CDR2: SGHKS and YYEKEE (reference sequence). The CDR3, as DNA: TGTGCCAGCAGCTTGGTAGCGAACAGCTACAATGAGCAGTTCTTC. Its protein product is CASSLVANSYNEQFF.

V gene TRBV6-5 combines with J gene TRBJ1-4, with D possibly being TRBD1 (5 bases). CDR3 size: 15 residues. V was cut by 5 bases and J by 5 bases, with 15 bases left in between. The germline gives CDR1 MNHEY, CDR2 SVGAGI. The CDR3 bases are TGTGCCAGCAGTCCCCGGGACGGCTCCAATGAAAAACTGTTTTTT. The encoded protein is CASSPRDGSNEKLFF.

The rearrangement links TRBV6-5 to TRBJ2-1, with D perhaps TRBD1 (5 bases). The germline V gene encodes CDR1 MNHEY and CDR2 SVGAGI. This CDR3 has 14 residues. V dropped 6 bases and J dropped 6 bases, with 15 bases sitting between them. The CDR3 region is CASSGSGWANEQFF. The DNA of the CDR3 is TGTGCCAGCAGCGGGTCAGGGTGGGCCAATGAGCAGTTCTTC.

The DNA for the CDR3 is TGCAGCTCTGTTCTAAGGAGCGGTGTCACAGATACGCAGTATTTT. Its protein product is CSSVLRSGVTDTQYF. V gene TRBV29-1 combines with J gene TRBJ2-3; a possible D gene is TRBD2 (5 bases). The CDR3 sequence is 15 residues long. V was clipped by 8 bases and J by 2 bases, with 20 bases between them. Germline V lookup: CDR1 SQVTM, CDR2 ANQGSEA.

The chain recombines TRBV6-5 with TRBJ1-2; the D is unclear. This CDR3 region has 12 residues. Trimming removed 2 bases from V and 8 bases from J, with 9 bases in between. The V gene's germline CDR1 is MNHEY and CDR2 SVGAGI. The CDR3 coding sequence is TGTGCCAGCAGTTACCAAGGAGGCGGCTACACCTTC. This gives the protein CASSYQGGGYTF.

The rearrangement links TRBV5-6 to TRBJ1-2; D is uncertain. The germline gives CDR1 SGHDT, CDR2 YYEEEE. There are 14 residues in the CDR3. Trimming shortened V by 6 bases and J by 0 bases, and 12 bases separated the two germline ends. This CDR3 is CASTAPRTNYGYTF. CDR3 bases: TGTGCCAGCACCGCTCCTCGTACTAACTATGGCTACACCTTC.

The chain recombines TRBV28 with TRBJ1-2; no firm D call. The V end was cut by 6 bases, the J end by 9 bases, with 11 bases between. The germline V gene encodes CDR1 MDHEN and CDR2 SYDVKM. The CDR3 is made up of 11 amino acids. In DNA, the CDR3 is TGTGCCAGCAGCACCACAGCGAGCTACACCTTC. Translation: CASSTTASYTF.

The chain carries TRBV3-1 (or the pseudogene TRBV3-2) and TRBJ2-7; the match to TRBD1 covers 9 bases. V shed 4 bases and J 5 bases; nucleotides not matched to a gene: 3. CDR3 length equals 13 residues. Germline V CDR1 and CDR2: LGHDT, YNNKEL (reference sequence). This chain's CDR3 is CASSRDRDNEQYF. The CDR3 coding sequence is TGTGCCAGCAGCCGGGACAGGGATAACGAGCAGTACTTC.

The rearrangement links TRBV7-3 to TRBJ2-5; 9 nucleotides match TRBD1. Per the germline V gene, CDR1 is SGHTA and CDR2 is FQGTGA. The CDR3 is made up of 18 amino acids. The V gene end was trimmed by 5 bases and the J gene end by 3 bases; junction bases not matched to a gene: 16. The CDR3 sequence is CASSPVRGQGWGEETQYF. DNA for the CDR3: TGTGCCAGCAGCCCAGTCAGGGGACAGGGATGGGGTGAAGAGACCCAGTACTTC.